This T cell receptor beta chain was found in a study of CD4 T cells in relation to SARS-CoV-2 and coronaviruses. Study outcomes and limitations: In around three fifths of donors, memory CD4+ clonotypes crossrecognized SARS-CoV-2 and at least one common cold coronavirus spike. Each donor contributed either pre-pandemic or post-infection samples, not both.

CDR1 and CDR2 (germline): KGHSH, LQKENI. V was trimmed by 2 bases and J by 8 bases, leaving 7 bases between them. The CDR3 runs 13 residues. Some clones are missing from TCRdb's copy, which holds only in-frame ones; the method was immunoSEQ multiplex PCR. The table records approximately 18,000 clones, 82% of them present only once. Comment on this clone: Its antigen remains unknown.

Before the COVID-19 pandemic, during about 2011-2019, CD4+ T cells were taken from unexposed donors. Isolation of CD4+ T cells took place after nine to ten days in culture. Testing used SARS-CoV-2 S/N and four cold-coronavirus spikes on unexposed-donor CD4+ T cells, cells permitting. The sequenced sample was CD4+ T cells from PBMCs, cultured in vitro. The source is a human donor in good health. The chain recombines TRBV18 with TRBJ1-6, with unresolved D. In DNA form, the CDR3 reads TGTGCCAGCTCACCAGCAGAAGATTCACCCCTCCACTTT. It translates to CASSPAEDSPLHF.